This T cell receptor (beta chain) comes out of a study of blood T cell repertoires in COVID-19. Study-level information: Researchers got acute and convalescent COVID-19 samples from the United States, Italy and Spain. T cells, B-cell-depleted T cells, or PBMCs supplied cDNA or gDNA.

Original data processing: Counts of nucleated cells, estimated from reference gene primer amplification, were obtained. Sequenced by immunoSEQ multiplex PCR; TCRdb stores in-frame clones only, minus some. Clone size and the V and J calls come from that table; the DNA yielded D and trimming. The repertoire includes 100,000 or so clones, roughly 79% of them detected once, and roughly an eighth sits in the top ten. This CDR3 is built from 17 residues. Germline CDR1 is SNHLY and CDR2 is FYNNEI. J gave up 4 bases and V 7 bases, and 13 bases lay outside the gene matches. V gene TRBV2 combines with J gene TRBJ2-3; 11 positions agree with TRBD1. Specimen: peripheral blood. The sequence was collected from a woman between 70 and 85 years old with acute or convalescent COVID-19. The CDR3 loop is CASTGSWTGGLADTQYF. The CDR3 nucleotides read TGTGCCAGCACCGGGTCTTGGACAGGGGGCCTAGCAGATACGCAGTATTTT.